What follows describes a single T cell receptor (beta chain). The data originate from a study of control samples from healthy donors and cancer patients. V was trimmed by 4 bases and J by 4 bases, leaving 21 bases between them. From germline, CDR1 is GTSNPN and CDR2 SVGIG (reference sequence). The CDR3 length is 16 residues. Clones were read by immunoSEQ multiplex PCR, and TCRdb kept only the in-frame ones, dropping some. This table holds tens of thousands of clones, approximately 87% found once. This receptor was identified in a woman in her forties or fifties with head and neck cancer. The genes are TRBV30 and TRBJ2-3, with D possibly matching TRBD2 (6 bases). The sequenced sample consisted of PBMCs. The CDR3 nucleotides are TGTGCCTGGATGGATCGGGGGTTCGGCTACGCAGATACGCAGTATTTT. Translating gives CAWMDRGFGYADTQYF.